This T cell receptor (beta chain) came from a study of control samples from healthy donors and cancer patients. Some clones are missing from TCRdb's copy, which holds only in-frame ones; the method was immunoSEQ multiplex PCR. The profile covers approximately 60,000 clones, with approximately 85% appearing a single time and roughly 6% taken by the ten largest. The CDR3 consists of 12 residues. With V trimmed by 3 bases and J by 7 bases, 1 base remained unmatched. The genes are TRBV12-3 or TRBV12-4 and TRBJ1-2, with 8 nucleotides matching TRBD1. Sequenced input: blood. The TCR sequence derives from a man aged 40-50 years in good health. The CDR3 coding sequence is TGTGCCAGCAGTTTGGACAGGGCTGGCTACACCTTC. Amino acid sequence: CASSLDRAGYTF.